This entry lists 19 T cell receptor beta chains sequenced from one sample in a study of early T cells in non-severe SARS-CoV-2 infection. MiXCR, applied by TCRdb to the 5' RACE reads, yields one record per CDR3 protein. The table lists about 100,000 distinct CDR3 sequences, roughly an eighth of them singletons. The source material was whole blood. These receptors were taken from an adult who was a healthcare worker with PCR-confirmed SARS-CoV-2 infection or an uninfected control (not recorded which).

The V call is TRBV28, the J call TRBJ1-2; D uncertain. Germline values: CDR1 MDHEN, CDR2 SYDVKM. This CDR3 contains 13 residues. The V end lost 3 bases, the J end lost 6 bases, and 11 bases lay between the germline ends. The CDR3 protein is CASSFGQPNGYTF. CDR3 coding DNA: TGTGCCAGCAGTTTCGGGCAGCCTAATGGCTACACCTTC.

This clonotype was detected a few times. The V call is TRBV20-1, the J call TRBJ1-2; D is uncertain. The CDR3 is 13 residues long. The germline V gene encodes CDR1 DFQATT and CDR2 SNEGSKA (reference sequence). Trimming cost V 0 bases and J 2 bases, with 7 bases left between them. The CDR3 nucleotides are TGCAGTGCTAGAGATGGAAAGAACTATGGCTACACCTTC. Amino acid sequence: CSARDGKNYGYTF.

This clonotype appeared many times. The V gene is TRBV15, the J gene TRBJ1-1; unclear D gene. The ends were cut back, 0 bases at V and 4 bases at J, with 12 bases in the middle. The CDR3 is 15 residues long. Germline CDR1 is LNHNV and CDR2 is YYDKDF (reference sequence). CDR3 in amino acids: CATSRDKVVGTEAFF. The DNA of the CDR3 is TGTGCCACCAGCAGAGATAAGGTGGTAGGCACTGAAGCTTTCTTT.

This clonotype has at least ten counts. J is TRBJ2-7 and V is TRBV3-1; 11 bases align to TRBD2. CDR3 length: 15 amino acids. The germline CDR1 and CDR2 sequences are LGHDT and YNNKEL (reference sequence). V was pared by 1 base and J by 2 bases, with 1 base of the junction left unmatched. For the CDR3, the DNA is TGTGCCAGCAGCCAAGTTAGCGGGGGGGCCTACGAGCAGTACTTC. Amino acid sequence: CASSQVSGGAYEQYF.

This clonotype appeared many times. The gene calls are TRBV7-9 and TRBJ2-5, with TRBD1 matching 9 bases. CDR1 SEHNR and CDR2 FQNEAQ come from the germline V gene (reference sequence). V lost 1 base to trimming and J lost 2 bases; unmatched junction nucleotides: 2. The CDR3 is made up of 15 amino acids. The CDR3 region has the DNA TGTGCCAGCAGCTTAGAGGGGACAGGGCAAGAGACCCAGTACTTC. As protein: CASSLEGTGQETQYF.

Ten or more counts support this clonotype. This rearrangement joins TRBV2 to TRBJ2-1; 7 bases fit TRBD2. Per germline, CDR1 SNHLY and CDR2 FYNNEI. With 10 bases clipped from V and 8 bases from J, the junction kept 11 bases outside the gene matches. The CDR3 sequence is 13 residues long. CDR3 bases: TGTGCCACGAAAGTGGGAGGGTTGGATGAGCAGTTCTTC. It specifies CATKVGGLDEQFF.

The chain links TRBV2 to TRBJ2-3; 11 bases are shared with TRBD2. Per germline, CDR1 SNHLY and CDR2 FYNNEI. The ends lost 5 bases at V and 2 bases at J; junction bases unmatched: 6. The CDR3 is 16 residues long. The CDR3 nucleotides are TGTGCCAGCAGTAAACTAGCGGGGGCGCCCACAGATACGCAGTATTTT. This encodes CASSKLAGAPTDTQYF.

This clonotype has ten or more counts. This chain connects TRBV28 to TRBJ1-5, with 8 bases matching TRBD1. V shed 6 bases and J 2 bases; nucleotides not matched to a gene: 12. The germline CDR1 and CDR2 sequences are MDHEN and SYDVKM. CDR3 length: 17 amino acids. CDR3 bases: TGTGCCAGCAGACTAAGTGCTACAGGGGGGCGCAATCAGCCCCAGCATTTT. Its translation is CASRLSATGGRNQPQHF. The full variable domain, completed using reference TRBV28 and TRBJ1-5, is DVKVTQSSRYLVKRTGEKVFLECVQDMDHENMFWYRQDPGLGLRLIYFSYDVKMKEKGDIPEGYSVSREKKERFSLILESASTNQTSMYLCASRLSATGGRNQPQHFGDGTRLSIL.

Many counts were recorded for this clonotype. The rearrangement links TRBV29-1 to TRBJ2-2; the match to TRBD2 covers 7 bases. Germline assignment: CDR1 SQVTM and CDR2 ANQGSEA. The CDR3 consists of 14 residues. V shed 7 bases, J shed 6 bases, and the junction held 11 bases outside the gene matches. Here the CDR3 reads CSARPPGGPGELFF. The DNA of the CDR3 is TGCAGCGCCCGCCCCCCGGGGGGTCCCGGGGAGCTGTTTTTT.

This clonotype was recorded many times. The chain uses TRBV12-3 or TRBV12-4 and TRBJ2-7, with 8 bases that match TRBD1. V lost 5 bases, J lost 2 bases, and 8 bases stayed unmatched. CDR3 length equals 15 residues. Here the CDR3 reads CASSHRGTGPYEQYF. The CDR3 coding sequence is TGTGCCAGCAGTCACCGAGGGACAGGTCCCTACGAGCAGTACTTC.

V gene TRBV2 combines with J gene TRBJ2-3, with no clear D. V lost 4 bases, J lost 4 bases, and 9 bases lay in between. The germline V gene has CDR1 SNHLY and CDR2 FYNNEI. This CDR3 has 13 amino acids. CDR3 amino acids: CASSATSPDTQYF. DNA of the CDR3: TGTGCCAGCAGTGCTACCTCTCCAGATACGCAGTATTTT.

In this sample, this clonotype turned up many times. The rearrangement links TRBV19 to TRBJ1-2; unclear D gene. CDR3 size: 12 residues. V lost 6 bases to trimming and J lost 2 bases, with 7 bases between them. Germline V CDR1 and CDR2: LNHDA, SQIVND (reference sequence). The CDR3 DNA follows: TGTGCCAGTAGGACACAGAACTATGGCTACACCTTC. This encodes CASRTQNYGYTF.

The V call is TRBV7-6, the J call TRBJ2-4, with D perhaps given as TRBD1 or TRBD2 (6 bases each). This CDR3 contains 17 residues. V was shortened by 4 bases and J by 0 bases, with 16 bases between the two germline ends. Germline V gives CDR1 SGHVS, CDR2 FNYEAQ. The CDR3 nucleotides read TGTGCCAGCAGCTCAAACAGGGAGGACCTAGCCAAAAACATTCAGTACTTC. Its translation is CASSSNREDLAKNIQYF.

This clonotype has only a few counts. The V and J genes are TRBV20-1 and TRBJ2-2; D is unresolved. CDR3 size: 11 residues. V lost 5 bases, J lost 8 bases, and 9 bases lay in between. From germline, CDR1 is DFQATT and CDR2 SNEGSKA (reference sequence). CDR3 nucleotide sequence: TGCAGTGCTCGCTCGGTAGGGGAGCTGTTTTTT. This gives the protein CSARSVGELFF.

The chain recombines TRBV7-9 with TRBJ1-1; no firm D call. V lost 4 bases and J lost 2, with 8 bases in between. Germline CDR1 reads SEHNR; CDR2 reads FQNEAQ (reference sequence). This CDR3 contains 13 residues. CDR3 region: CASSSVSNTEAFF. CDR3 sequence (DNA): TGTGCCAGCAGCTCTGTCAGCAACACTGAAGCTTTCTTT.

This clonotype has just a few counts. J is TRBJ2-7 and V is TRBV11-2; weak D call: TRBD2 (5 bases). Germline values: CDR1 SGHAT, CDR2 FQNNGV. Trimming took off 4 bases at V and 2 bases at J, with 9 bases between the two ends. The CDR3 spans 13 residues. The DNA of the CDR3 is TGTGCCAGCAGCTCCGACTACCCCTACGAGCAGTACTTC. It translates to CASSSDYPYEQYF.

The chain employs TRBV11-2 and TRBJ2-5; unclear D gene. Germline V lookup: CDR1 SGHAT, CDR2 FQNNGV. Trimming stripped 5 bases from V and 5 bases from J, with 6 bases between. This CDR3 spans 11 amino acids. The DNA of the CDR3 is TGTGCCAGCAGCCCCCATGAGACCCAGTACTTC. Translation: CASSPHETQYF.

The sample holds many counts of this clonotype. J is TRBJ1-5 and V is TRBV28, with TRBD1 identical over 9 bases. Germline values: CDR1 MDHEN, CDR2 SYDVKM. V shed 8 bases and J 4 bases; nucleotides not matched to a gene: 6. The CDR3 extends over 14 amino acids. The CDR3 sequence is CASLKDRGNQPQHF. In DNA form, the CDR3 reads TGTGCCAGCCTCAAAGACAGGGGGAATCAGCCCCAGCATTTT.

This clonotype was picked up a small number of times. The chain combines TRBV29-1 with TRBJ1-2; unclear D gene. V was clipped by 1 base and J by 2 bases, with 11 bases between them. The CDR3 runs to 14 residues. Germline V gene sequence: CDR1 SQVTM, CDR2 ANQGSEA. The CDR3 region is CSVEGSPANYGYTF. CDR3 coding DNA: TGCAGCGTTGAAGGCAGTCCAGCGAACTATGGCTACACCTTC.